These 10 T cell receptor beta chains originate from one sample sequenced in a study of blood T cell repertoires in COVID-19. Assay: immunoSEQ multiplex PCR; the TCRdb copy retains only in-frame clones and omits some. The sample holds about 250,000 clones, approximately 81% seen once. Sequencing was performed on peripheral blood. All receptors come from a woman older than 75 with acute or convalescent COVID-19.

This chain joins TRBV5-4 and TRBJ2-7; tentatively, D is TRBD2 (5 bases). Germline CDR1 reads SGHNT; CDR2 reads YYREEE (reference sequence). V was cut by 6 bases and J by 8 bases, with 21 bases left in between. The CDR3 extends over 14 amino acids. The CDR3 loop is CASTPLPTGEKQYF. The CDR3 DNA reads TGTGCCAGCACCCCGCTTCCCACTGGGGAGAAGCAGTACTTC.

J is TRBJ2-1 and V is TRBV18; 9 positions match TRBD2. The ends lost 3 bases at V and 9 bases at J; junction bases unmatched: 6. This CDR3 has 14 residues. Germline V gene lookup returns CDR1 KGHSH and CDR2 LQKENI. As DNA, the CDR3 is TGTGCCAGCTCACCCAACCTAGCGGGGCTTGAGCAGTTCTTC. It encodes CASSPNLAGLEQFF.

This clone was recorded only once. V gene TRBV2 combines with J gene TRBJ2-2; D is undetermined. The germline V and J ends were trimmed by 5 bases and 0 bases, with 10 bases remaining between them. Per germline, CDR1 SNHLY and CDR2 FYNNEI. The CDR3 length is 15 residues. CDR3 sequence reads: CASSSTRPNTGELFF. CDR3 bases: TGTGCCAGCAGTTCGACAAGACCGAACACCGGGGAGCTGTTTTTT.

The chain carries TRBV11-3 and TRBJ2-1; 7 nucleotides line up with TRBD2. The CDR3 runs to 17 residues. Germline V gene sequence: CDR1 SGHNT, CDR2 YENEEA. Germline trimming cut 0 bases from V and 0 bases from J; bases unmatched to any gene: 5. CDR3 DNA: TGTGCCAGCAGCTTAGATAGGGGAGGGAACTCCTACAATGAGCAGTTCTTC. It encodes CASSLDRGGNSYNEQFF. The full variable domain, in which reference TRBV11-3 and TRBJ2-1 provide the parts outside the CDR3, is EAGVVQSPRYKIIEKKQPVAFWCNPISGHNTLYWYLQNLGQGPELLIRYENEEAVDDSQLPKDRFSAERLKGVDSTLKIQPAELGDSAVYLCASSLDRGGNSYNEQFFGPGTRLTVL.

The CDR3 DNA reads as TGTGCCAGCAGCCCCCTCCGTGATTCACCCCTCCACTTT. It encodes CASSPLRDSPLHF. The chain joins TRBV14 to TRBJ1-6, with D hard to call. V lost 4 bases and J lost 8, with 9 bases in between. The CDR3 consists of 13 residues. Germline V gene data show CDR1 as SGHDN and CDR2 as FVKESK.

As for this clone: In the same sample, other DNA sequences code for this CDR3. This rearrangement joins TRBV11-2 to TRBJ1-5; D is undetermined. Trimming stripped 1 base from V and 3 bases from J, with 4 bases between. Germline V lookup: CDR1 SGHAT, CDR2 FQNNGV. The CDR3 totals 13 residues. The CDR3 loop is CASSLGANQPQHF. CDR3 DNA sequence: TGTGCCAGCAGCTTAGGGGCCAATCAGCCCCAGCATTTT.

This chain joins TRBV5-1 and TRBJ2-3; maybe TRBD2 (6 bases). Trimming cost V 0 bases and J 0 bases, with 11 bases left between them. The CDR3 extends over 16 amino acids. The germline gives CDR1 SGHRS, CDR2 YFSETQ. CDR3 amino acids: CASSLGAGSSTDTQYF. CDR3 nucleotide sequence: TGCGCCAGCAGCTTGGGAGCGGGCTCTAGCACAGATACGCAGTATTTT.

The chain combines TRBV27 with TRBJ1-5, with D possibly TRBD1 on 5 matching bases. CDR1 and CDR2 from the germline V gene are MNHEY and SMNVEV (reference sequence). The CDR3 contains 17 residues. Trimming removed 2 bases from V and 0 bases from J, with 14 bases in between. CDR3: CASSLGASVYSNQPQHF. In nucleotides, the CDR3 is TGTGCCAGCAGTTTAGGGGCGTCAGTATATAGCAATCAGCCCCAGCATTTT.

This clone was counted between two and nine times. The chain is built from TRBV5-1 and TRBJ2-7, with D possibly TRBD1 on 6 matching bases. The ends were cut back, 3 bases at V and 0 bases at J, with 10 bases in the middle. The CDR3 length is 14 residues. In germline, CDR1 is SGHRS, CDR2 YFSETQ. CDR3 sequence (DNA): TGCGCCAGCAGCTCGGACAGCCACTCCTACGAGCAGTACTTC. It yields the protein CASSSDSHSYEQYF.

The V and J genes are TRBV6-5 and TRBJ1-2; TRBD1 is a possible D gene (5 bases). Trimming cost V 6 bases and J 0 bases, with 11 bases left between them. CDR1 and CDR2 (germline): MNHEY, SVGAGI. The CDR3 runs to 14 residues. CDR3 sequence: CASSRDSSNYGYTF. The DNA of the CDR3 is TGTGCCAGCAGCCGCGACAGTTCTAACTATGGCTACACCTTC.